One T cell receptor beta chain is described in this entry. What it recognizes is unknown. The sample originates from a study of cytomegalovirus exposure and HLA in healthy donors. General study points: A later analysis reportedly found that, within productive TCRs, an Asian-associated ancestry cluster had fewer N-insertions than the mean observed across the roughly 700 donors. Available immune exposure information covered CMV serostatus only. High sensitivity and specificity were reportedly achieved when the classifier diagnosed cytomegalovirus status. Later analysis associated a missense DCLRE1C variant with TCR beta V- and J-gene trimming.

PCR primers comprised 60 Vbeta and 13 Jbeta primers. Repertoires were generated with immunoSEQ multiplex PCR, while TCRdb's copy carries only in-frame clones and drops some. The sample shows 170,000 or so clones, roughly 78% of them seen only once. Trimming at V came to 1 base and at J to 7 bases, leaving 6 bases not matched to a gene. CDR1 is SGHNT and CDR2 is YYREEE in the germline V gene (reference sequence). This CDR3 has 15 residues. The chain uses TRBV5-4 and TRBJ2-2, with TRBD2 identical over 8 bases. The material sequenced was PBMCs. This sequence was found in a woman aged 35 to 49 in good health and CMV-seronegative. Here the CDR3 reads CASSLISGKVGELFF. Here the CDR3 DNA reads TGTGCCAGCAGCTTGATTAGCGGGAAGGTCGGGGAGCTGTTTTTT. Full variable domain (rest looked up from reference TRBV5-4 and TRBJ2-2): ETGVTQSPTHLIKTRGQQVTLRCSSQSGHNTVSWYQQALGQGPQFIFQYYREEENGRGNFPPRFSGLQFPNYSSELNVNALELDDSALYLCASSLISGKVGELFFGEGSRLTVL.